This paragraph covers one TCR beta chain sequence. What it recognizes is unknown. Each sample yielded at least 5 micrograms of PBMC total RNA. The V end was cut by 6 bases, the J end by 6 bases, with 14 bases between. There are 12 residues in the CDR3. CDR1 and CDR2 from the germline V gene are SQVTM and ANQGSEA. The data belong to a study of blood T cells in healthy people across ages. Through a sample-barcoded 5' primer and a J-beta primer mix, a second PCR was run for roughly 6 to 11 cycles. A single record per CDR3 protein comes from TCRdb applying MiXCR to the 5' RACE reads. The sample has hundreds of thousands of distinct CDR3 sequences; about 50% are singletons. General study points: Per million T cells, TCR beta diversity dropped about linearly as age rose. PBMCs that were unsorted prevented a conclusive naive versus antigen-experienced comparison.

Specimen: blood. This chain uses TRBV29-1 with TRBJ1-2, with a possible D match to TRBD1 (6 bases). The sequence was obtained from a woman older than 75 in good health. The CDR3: CSVPWTAHGYTF. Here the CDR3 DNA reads TGCAGCGTCCCTTGGACAGCCCATGGCTACACCTTC. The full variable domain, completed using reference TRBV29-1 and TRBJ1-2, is SAVISQKPSRDICQRGTSLTIQCQVDSQVTMMFWYRQQPGQSLTLIATANQGSEATYESGFVIDKFPISRPNLTFSTLTVSNMSPEDSSIYLCSVPWTAHGYTFGSGTRLTVV.